This passage covers 20 T cell receptor beta chains from one sample sequenced in a study of cytomegalovirus exposure and HLA in healthy donors. Primers: 60 Vbeta forward and 13 Jbeta reverse. Measured with immunoSEQ multiplex PCR; TCRdb has only the in-frame clones, and not every one. Seen here are approximately 130,000 clones, 70% to 90% observed once, and the top ten hold less than 6.5%. Sequenced sample: PBMCs. These receptors originate from a woman aged 40 to 50 in good health and CMV-seropositive.

This clone occurred a few times. The chain uses TRBV7-2 and TRBJ2-7; no clear D gene. The CDR3 contains 16 residues. V dropped 0 bases and J dropped 4 bases, with 16 bases sitting between them. CDR1 SGHTA and CDR2 FQGNSA come from the germline V gene. The CDR3 DNA reads TGTGCCAGCAGCTTAGCTGATGCCAGGCCGGCTTACGAGCAGTACTTC. Translated, it gives CASSLADARPAYEQYF.

The CDR3 sequence: CASRGQGALDGTEAFF. In DNA form, the CDR3 reads TGTGCCAGCAGAGGACAGGGGGCGCTTGACGGCACTGAAGCTTTCTTT. The gene calls are TRBV2 and TRBJ1-1, with 11 positions matching TRBD1. J lost 4 bases, V lost 6 bases, and 10 bases had no gene match. CDR1 and CDR2 from the germline V gene are SNHLY and FYNNEI. The CDR3 sequence is 16 residues long. The variable domain in full, completed from reference TRBV2 and TRBJ1-1, reads EPEVTQTPSHQVTQMGQEVILRCVPISNHLYFYWYRQILGQKVEFLVSFYNNEISEKSEIFDDQFSVERPDGSNFTLKIRSTKLEDSAMYFCASRGQGALDGTEAFFGQGTRLTVV.

The CDR3 protein is CSVTDRGHGYTF. Here the CDR3 DNA reads TGCAGCGTGACCGACAGGGGTCATGGCTACACCTTC. V gene TRBV29-1 combines with J gene TRBJ1-2; TRBD1 aligns across 8 bases. Germline V gives CDR1 SQVTM, CDR2 ANQGSEA. The CDR3 totals 12 residues. Trimming removed 6 bases from V and 6 bases from J; junction bases left unmatched: 6.

The chain uses TRBV19 and TRBJ1-5, with 9 bases that match TRBD1. Trimming at V came to 2 bases and at J to 0 bases, leaving 11 bases not matched to a gene. Germline loops: CDR1 LNHDA, CDR2 SQIVND (reference sequence). The CDR3 has 19 residues. CDR3 amino acids: CASSILRDRAPYSNQPQHF. CDR3 bases: TGTGCCAGTAGTATACTCCGGGACAGGGCCCCTTATAGCAATCAGCCCCAGCATTTT.

The genes are TRBV6-5 and TRBJ2-7; 7 bases agree with TRBD2. CDR1 MNHEY and CDR2 SVGAGI come from the germline V gene. There are 12 residues in the CDR3. The trim removed 8 bases at V and 9 bases at J, leaving 10 bases unmatched. CDR3 sequence reads: CASSGSGSPQYF. As DNA, the CDR3 is TGTGCCAGCTCGGGTAGCGGGTCGCCGCAGTACTTC.

The chain has TRBV5-1 and TRBJ1-1, with 8 bases aligning to TRBD1. This CDR3 is built from 15 residues. The germline CDR1 and CDR2 sequences are SGHRS and YFSETQ. V lost 7 bases and J lost 4; bases outside the gene matches: 12. The CDR3 spells CASGGQVSTSTEAFF. The CDR3 DNA sequence: TGCGCCAGCGGGGGACAGGTGTCCACTTCCACTGAAGCTTTCTTT.

The chain links TRBV5-4 to TRBJ2-7, with 7 bases matching TRBD1. CDR1 and CDR2 from the germline V gene are SGHNT and YYREEE (reference sequence). This CDR3 is 14 amino acids long. Trimming took 4 bases from V and 0 from J; bases not matched to a gene: 4. For the CDR3, the DNA is TGTGCCAGCAGCCTGGGACAGAACTCCTACGAGCAGTACTTC. It encodes CASSLGQNSYEQYF.

In the case of this clone: At one boundary the junction diverges from the germline segment, which might be a read error. The rearrangement links TRBV28 to TRBJ2-7, with 11 bases that match TRBD1. Germline CDR1 is MDHEN and CDR2 is SYDVKM. This CDR3 contains 12 residues. Written as DNA, the CDR3 is TGTGCCAGCGGACAGGGGGCCGGAATCTCAATTTTC. Protein sequence: CASGQGAGISIF.

The rearrangement joins TRBV5-4 to TRBJ2-7; 7 bases fit TRBD1. The CDR3 consists of 14 residues. CDR1 and CDR2 (germline): SGHNT, YYREEE (reference sequence). After removal of 4 bases from V and 2 bases from J, the junction contained 6 bases not matched to a gene. In nucleotides, the CDR3 is TGTGCCAGCAGCGAGGGACAGACCCCCTACGAGCAGTACTTC. It is translated as CASSEGQTPYEQYF.

The V call is TRBV9, the J call TRBJ1-1; TRBD1 aligns across 9 bases. Unmatched junction bases numbered 6, after V lost 4 bases and J lost 5 bases. Germline loops: CDR1 SGDLS, CDR2 YYNGEE. The CDR3 has 14 amino acids. Written as DNA, the CDR3 is TGTGCCAGCAGCACCCGACAGGGGGAAACTGAAGCTTTCTTT. Translation gives CASSTRQGETEAFF.

The rearrangement links TRBV5-4 to TRBJ2-1, with D possibly being TRBD1 (6 bases). The CDR3 sequence is 12 residues long. With 3 bases removed from V and 7 bases from J, the gap between germline ends came to 8 bases. Germline V gene sequence: CDR1 SGHNT, CDR2 YYREEE (reference sequence). The CDR3 DNA reads TGTGCCAGCAGCTCAGGGGTAAATGAGCAGTTCTTC. This sequence encodes CASSSGVNEQFF.

V gene TRBV30 combines with J gene TRBJ1-5, with unresolved D. The CDR3 consists of 15 residues. Germline V gene lookup returns CDR1 GTSNPN and CDR2 SVGIG (reference sequence). V dropped 0 bases and J dropped 1 base, with 10 bases sitting between them. CDR3 amino acids: CAWSVGGISNQPQHF. The CDR3 DNA reads as TGTGCCTGGAGTGTAGGAGGGATAAGCAATCAGCCCCAGCATTTT.

As for this clone: The sample holds other DNA sequences that translate to the same CDR3. This chain links TRBV19 with TRBJ2-7; D is undetermined. CDR1 and CDR2 (germline): LNHDA, SQIVND (reference sequence). Trimming took 3 bases from V and 2 from J, leaving 14 bases between them. The CDR3 spans 15 residues. The CDR3 nucleotides read TGTGCCAGTAGTATCGGGTCCGGTGGTCCCTACGAGCAGTACTTC. It specifies CASSIGSGGPYEQYF. Together with reference TRBV19 and TRBJ2-7, the CDR3 gives the full variable domain: DGGITQSPKYLFRKEGQNVTLSCEQNLNHDAMYWYRQDPGQGLRLIYYSQIVNDFQKGDIAEGYSVSREKKESFPLTVTSAQKNPTAFYLCASSIGSGGPYEQYFGPGTRLTVT.

This chain connects TRBV27 to TRBJ1-5; perhaps TRBD1 as D (6 bases). The V gene lost 1 base and the J gene lost 1 base, with 17 bases spanning the gap. The CDR3 runs 18 residues. CDR1 and CDR2 from the germline V gene are MNHEY and SMNVEV (reference sequence). The CDR3 DNA follows: TGTGCCAGCAGTTTATTCCCCCAGACAGGTCTAAGCAATCAGCCCCAGCATTTT. It specifies CASSLFPQTGLSNQPQHF.

V is TRBV7-3 and J is TRBJ2-1, with D possibly matching TRBD2 (5 bases). Germline V lookup: CDR1 SGHTA, CDR2 FQGTGA. This CDR3 comprises 15 residues. The ends were cut back, 2 bases at V and 10 bases at J, with 18 bases in the middle. The CDR3 spells CASSLRPGDNSEQFF. The CDR3 DNA follows: TGTGCCAGCAGCTTACGCCCCGGGGATAATAGCGAGCAGTTCTTC. Full variable domain (rest looked up from reference TRBV7-3 and TRBJ2-1): GAGVSQTPSNKVTEKGKYVELRCDPISGHTALYWYRQSLGQGPEFLIYFQGTGAADDSGLPNDRFFAVRPEGSVSTLKIQRTERGDSAVYLCASSLRPGDNSEQFFGPGTRLTVL.

This clone appeared a single time. CDR3 bases: TGTGCCAGCAGTGTACAGGGGAATAGCAATCAGCCCCAGCATTTT. It codes for CASSVQGNSNQPQHF. The chain carries TRBV2 and TRBJ1-5; the match to TRBD1 covers 7 bases. The CDR3 runs to 15 residues. Germline V gene data show CDR1 as SNHLY and CDR2 as FYNNEI. Trimming at V came to 4 bases and at J to 0 bases, leaving 3 bases not matched to a gene.

The chain joins TRBV6-4 to TRBJ1-5, with TRBD1 matching 9 bases. CDR1 and CDR2 (germline): MRHNA, SNTAGT. The CDR3 runs to 16 residues. V dropped 4 bases and J dropped 6; count of bases not matched to a gene: 10. The CDR3 DNA reads as TGTGCCAGCAGTGGGGGGGACAGGGAGGGAAGTCAGCCCCAGCATTTT. Translation: CASSGGDREGSQPQHF.

The V and J genes are TRBV6-6 and TRBJ2-7, with D tentatively TRBD2 (5 bases). Germline V gene data show CDR1 as MNHNY and CDR2 as SVGAGI (reference sequence). CDR3 length: 12 amino acids. V lost 5 bases to trimming and J lost 0 bases, with 5 bases between them. The CDR3 DNA sequence: TGTGCCAGCAGTAGCGGCTCCTACGAGCAGTACTTC. Amino acid sequence: CASSSGSYEQYF.

The chain recombines TRBV27 with TRBJ1-2, with a possible D match to TRBD1 (5 bases). V was cut by 10 bases and J by 2 bases, with 17 bases left in between. Germline V gene sequence: CDR1 MNHEY, CDR2 SMNVEV (reference sequence). This CDR3 has 14 residues. CDR3 nucleotide sequence: TGTGCCACCAGAGACACACGGGGGAACTATGGCTACACCTTC. Residues: CATRDTRGNYGYTF.

The rearrangement uses TRBV19 and TRBJ1-5; the D gene is possibly TRBD1 (5 bases). Germline assignment: CDR1 LNHDA and CDR2 SQIVND (reference sequence). The V gene lost 3 bases and the J gene lost 6 bases, with 15 bases spanning the gap. CDR3 size: 15 residues. The CDR3 DNA reads as TGTGCCAGTAGTATCACGGGAGGCGGGGGTCAGCCCCAGCATTTT. Protein: CASSITGGGGQPQHF. The full variable domain, completed using reference TRBV19 and TRBJ1-5, is DGGITQSPKYLFRKEGQNVTLSCEQNLNHDAMYWYRQDPGQGLRLIYYSQIVNDFQKGDIAEGYSVSREKKESFPLTVTSAQKNPTAFYLCASSITGGGGQPQHFGDGTRLSIL.